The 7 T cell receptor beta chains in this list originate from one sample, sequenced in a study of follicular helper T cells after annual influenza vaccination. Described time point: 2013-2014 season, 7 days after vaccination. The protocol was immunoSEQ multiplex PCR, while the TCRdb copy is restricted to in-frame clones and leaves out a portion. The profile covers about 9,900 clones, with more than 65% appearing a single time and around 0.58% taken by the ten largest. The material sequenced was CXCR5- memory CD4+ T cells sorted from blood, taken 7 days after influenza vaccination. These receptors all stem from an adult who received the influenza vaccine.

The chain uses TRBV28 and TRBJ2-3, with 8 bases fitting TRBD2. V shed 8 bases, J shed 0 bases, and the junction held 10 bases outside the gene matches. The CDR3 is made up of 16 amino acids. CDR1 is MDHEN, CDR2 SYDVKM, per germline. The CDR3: CASFSTASGSTDTQYF. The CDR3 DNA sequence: TGTGCCAGCTTCTCCACCGCTAGCGGGAGCACAGATACGCAGTATTTT.

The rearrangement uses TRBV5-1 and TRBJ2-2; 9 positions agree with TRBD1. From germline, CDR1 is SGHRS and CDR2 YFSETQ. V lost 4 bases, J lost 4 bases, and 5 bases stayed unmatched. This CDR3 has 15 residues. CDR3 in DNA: TGCGCCAGCAGCCAGGGACAGGGAAGCACCGGGGAGCTGTTTTTT. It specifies CASSQGQGSTGELFF.

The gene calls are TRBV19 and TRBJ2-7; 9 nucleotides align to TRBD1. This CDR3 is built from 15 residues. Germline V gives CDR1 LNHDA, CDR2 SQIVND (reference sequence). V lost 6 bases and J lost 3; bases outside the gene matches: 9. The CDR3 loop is CASSPRGTGYYEQYF. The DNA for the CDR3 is TGTGCCAGTAGCCCTCGGGGGACAGGGTACTACGAGCAGTACTTC.

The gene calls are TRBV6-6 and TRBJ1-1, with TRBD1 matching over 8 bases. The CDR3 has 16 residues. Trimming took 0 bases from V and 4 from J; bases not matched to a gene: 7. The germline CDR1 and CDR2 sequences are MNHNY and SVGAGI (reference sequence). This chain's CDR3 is CASSYSIGQGGTEAFF. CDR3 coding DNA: TGTGCCAGCAGTTACTCGATTGGACAGGGAGGCACTGAAGCTTTCTTT.

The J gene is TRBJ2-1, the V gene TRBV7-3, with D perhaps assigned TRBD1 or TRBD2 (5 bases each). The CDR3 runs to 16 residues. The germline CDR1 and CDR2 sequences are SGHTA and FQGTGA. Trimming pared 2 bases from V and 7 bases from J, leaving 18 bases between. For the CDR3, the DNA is TGTGCCAGCAGCTTATCTGGCGGGCAGGGTTTAAATGAGCAGTTCTTC. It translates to CASSLSGGQGLNEQFF.

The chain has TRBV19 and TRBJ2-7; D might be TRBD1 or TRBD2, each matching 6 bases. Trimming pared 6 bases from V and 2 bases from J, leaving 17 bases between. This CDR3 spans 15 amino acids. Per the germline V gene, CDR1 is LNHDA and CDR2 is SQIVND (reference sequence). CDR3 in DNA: TGTGCCAGTAGGGAGGGGGACGGTCGAACCTACGAGCAGTACTTC. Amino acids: CASREGDGRTYEQYF. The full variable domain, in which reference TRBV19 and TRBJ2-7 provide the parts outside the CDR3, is DGGITQSPKYLFRKEGQNVTLSCEQNLNHDAMYWYRQDPGQGLRLIYYSQIVNDFQKGDIAEGYSVSREKKESFPLTVTSAQKNPTAFYLCASREGDGRTYEQYFGPGTRLTVT.

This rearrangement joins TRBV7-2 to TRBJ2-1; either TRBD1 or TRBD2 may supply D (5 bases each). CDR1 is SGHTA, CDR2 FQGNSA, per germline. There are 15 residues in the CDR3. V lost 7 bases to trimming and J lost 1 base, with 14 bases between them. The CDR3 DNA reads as TGTGCCAGCACACTTCCGGGGCGGTCCTACAATGAGCAGTTCTTC. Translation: CASTLPGRSYNEQFF.